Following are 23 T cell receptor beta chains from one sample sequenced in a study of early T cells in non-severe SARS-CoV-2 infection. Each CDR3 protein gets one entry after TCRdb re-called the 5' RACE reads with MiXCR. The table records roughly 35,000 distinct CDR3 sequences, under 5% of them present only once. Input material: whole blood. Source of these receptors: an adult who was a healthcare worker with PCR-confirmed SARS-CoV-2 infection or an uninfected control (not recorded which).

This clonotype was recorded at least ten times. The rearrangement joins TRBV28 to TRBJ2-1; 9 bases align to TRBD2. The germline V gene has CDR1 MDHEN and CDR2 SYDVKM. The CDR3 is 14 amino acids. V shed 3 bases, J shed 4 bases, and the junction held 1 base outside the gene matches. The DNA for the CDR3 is TGTGCCAGCAGTTTGCTAGCGGGATACAATGAGCAGTTCTTC. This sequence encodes CASSLLAGYNEQFF.

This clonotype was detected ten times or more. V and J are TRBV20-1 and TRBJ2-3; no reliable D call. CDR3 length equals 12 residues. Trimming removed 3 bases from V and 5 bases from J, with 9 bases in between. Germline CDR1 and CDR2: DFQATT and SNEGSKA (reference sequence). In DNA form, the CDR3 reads TGCAGTGCTAGGGACCCGGGAGATACGCAGTATTTT. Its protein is CSARDPGDTQYF.

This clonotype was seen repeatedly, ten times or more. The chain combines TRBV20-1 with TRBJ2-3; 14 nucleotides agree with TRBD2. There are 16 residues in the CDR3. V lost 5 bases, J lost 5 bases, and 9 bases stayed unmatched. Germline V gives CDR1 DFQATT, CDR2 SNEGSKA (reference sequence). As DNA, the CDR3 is TGCAGTGCTCCCGGGACTAGCGGGAGCCACCGAGATACGCAGTATTTT. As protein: CSAPGTSGSHRDTQYF.

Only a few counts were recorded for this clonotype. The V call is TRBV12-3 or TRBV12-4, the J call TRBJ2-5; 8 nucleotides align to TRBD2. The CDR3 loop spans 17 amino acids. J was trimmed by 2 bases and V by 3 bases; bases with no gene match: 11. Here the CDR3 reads CASSFSMERESQETQYF. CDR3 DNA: TGTGCCAGCAGTTTCTCGATGGAGCGGGAGTCGCAAGAGACCCAGTACTTC.

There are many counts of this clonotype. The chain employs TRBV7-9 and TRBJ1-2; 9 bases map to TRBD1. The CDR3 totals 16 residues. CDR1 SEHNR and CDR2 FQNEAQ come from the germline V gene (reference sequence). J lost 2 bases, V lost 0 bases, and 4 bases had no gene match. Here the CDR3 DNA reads TGTGCCAGCAGCTTAGCCTGGGACAGGGAAAACTATGGCTACACCTTC. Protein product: CASSLAWDRENYGYTF.

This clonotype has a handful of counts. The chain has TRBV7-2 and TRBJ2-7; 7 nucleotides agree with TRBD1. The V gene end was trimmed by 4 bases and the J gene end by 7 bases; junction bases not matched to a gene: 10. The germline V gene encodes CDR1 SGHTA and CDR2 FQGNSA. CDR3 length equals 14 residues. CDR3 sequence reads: CASSSYTGVSEQYF. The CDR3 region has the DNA TGTGCCAGCAGCTCTTACACAGGGGTGTCAGAGCAGTACTTC.

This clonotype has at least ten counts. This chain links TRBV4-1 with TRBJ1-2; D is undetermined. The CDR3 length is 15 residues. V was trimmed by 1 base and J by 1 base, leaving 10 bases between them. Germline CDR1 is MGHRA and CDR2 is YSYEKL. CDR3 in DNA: TGCGCCAGCAGCCAAGTCTTCAGCGATAACTATGGCTACACCTTC. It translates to CASSQVFSDNYGYTF.

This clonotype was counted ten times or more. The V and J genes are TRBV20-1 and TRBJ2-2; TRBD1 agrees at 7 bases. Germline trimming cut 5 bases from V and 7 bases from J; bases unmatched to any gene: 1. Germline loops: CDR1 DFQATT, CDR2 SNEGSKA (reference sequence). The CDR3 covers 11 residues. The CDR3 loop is CSAYRGGELFF. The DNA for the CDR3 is TGCAGTGCTTACAGGGGCGGGGAGCTGTTTTTT.

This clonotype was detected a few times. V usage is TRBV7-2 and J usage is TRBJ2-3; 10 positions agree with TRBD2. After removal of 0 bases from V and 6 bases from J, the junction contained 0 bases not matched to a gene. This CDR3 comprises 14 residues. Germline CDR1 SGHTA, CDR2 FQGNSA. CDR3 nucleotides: TGTGCCAGCAGCTTAGCGGGACTAGCGGATACGCAGTATTTT. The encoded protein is CASSLAGLADTQYF.

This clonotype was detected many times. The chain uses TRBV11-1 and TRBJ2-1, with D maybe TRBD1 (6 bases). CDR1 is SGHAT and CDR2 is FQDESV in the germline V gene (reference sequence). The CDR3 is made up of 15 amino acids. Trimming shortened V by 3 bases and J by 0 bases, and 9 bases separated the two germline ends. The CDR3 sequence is CASSFDRSSYNEQFF. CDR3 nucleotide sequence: TGTGCCAGCAGCTTTGACAGGAGCTCCTACAATGAGCAGTTCTTC. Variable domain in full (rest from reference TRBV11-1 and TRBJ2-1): EAEVAQSPRYKITEKSQAVAFWCDPISGHATLYWYRQILGQGPELLVQFQDESVVDDSQLPKDRFSAERLKGVDSTLKIQPAELGDSAMYLCASSFDRSSYNEQFFGPGTRLTVL.

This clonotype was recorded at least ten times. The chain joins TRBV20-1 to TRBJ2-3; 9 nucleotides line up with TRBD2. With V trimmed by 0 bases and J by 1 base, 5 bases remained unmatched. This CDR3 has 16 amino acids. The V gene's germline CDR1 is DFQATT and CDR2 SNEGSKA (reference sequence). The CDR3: CSARDPAGGGTDTQYF. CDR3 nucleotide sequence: TGCAGTGCTAGAGATCCAGCGGGAGGTGGCACAGATACGCAGTATTTT.

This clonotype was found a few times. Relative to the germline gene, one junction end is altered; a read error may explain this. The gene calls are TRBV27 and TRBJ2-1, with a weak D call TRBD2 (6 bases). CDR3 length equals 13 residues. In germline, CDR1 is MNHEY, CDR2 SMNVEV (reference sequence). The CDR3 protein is CASSLAGGNEQLF. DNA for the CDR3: TGTGCCAGCAGTCTGGCCGGAGGGAATGAGCAGCTCTTC.

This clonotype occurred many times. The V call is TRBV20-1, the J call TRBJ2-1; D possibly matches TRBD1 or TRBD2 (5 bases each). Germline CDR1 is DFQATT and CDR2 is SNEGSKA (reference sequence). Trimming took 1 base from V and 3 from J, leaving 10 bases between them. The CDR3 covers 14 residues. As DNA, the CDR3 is TGCAGTGCTAGAGTCGGGGCAAACTACAATGAGCAGTTCTTC. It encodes CSARVGANYNEQFF.

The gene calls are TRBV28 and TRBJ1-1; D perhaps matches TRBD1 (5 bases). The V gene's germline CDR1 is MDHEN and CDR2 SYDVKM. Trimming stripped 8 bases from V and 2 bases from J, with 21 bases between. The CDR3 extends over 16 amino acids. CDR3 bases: TGTGCCAGCGGACGCCCGGTGATTCAGGGAAACACTGAAGCTTTCTTT. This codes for CASGRPVIQGNTEAFF.

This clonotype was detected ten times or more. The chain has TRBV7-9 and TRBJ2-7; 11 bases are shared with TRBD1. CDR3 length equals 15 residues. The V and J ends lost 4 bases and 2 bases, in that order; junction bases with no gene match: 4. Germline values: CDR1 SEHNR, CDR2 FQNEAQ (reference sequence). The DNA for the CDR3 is TGTGCCAGCAGCTCACCGGGACAGGGGGCCTACGAGCAGTACTTC. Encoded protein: CASSSPGQGAYEQYF.

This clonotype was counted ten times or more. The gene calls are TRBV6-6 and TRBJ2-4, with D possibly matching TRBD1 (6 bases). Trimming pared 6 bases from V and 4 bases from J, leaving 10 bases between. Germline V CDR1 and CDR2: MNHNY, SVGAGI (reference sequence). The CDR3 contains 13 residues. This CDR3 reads CASSLDRKNIQYF. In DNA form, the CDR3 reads TGTGCCAGCAGCCTCGACAGGAAAAACATTCAGTACTTC.

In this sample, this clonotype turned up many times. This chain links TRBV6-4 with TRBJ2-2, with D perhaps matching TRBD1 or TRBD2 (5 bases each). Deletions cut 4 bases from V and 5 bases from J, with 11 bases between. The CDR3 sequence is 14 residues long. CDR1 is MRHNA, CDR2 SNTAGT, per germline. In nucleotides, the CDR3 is TGTGCCAGCAGTGTAGGGGAGACAACCGGGGAGCTGTTTTTT. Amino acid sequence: CASSVGETTGELFF.

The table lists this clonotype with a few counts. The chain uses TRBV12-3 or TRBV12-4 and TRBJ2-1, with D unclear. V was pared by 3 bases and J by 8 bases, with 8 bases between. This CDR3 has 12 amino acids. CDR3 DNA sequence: TGTGCCAGCAGTTTGGTAATAGATGAGCAGTTCTTC. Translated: CASSLVIDEQFF.

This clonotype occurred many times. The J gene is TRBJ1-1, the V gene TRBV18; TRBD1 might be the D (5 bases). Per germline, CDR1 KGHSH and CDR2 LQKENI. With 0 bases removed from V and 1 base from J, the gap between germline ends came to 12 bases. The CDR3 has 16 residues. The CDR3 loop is CASSPPGAGRNTEAFF. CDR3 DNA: TGTGCCAGCTCACCACCGGGAGCAGGGAGGAACACTGAAGCTTTCTTT. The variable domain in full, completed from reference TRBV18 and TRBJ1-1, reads NAGVMQNPRHLVRRRGQEARLRCSPMKGHSHVYWYRQLPEEGLKFMVYLQKENIIDESGMPKERFSAEFPKEGPSILRIQQVVRGDSAAYFCASSPPGAGRNTEAFFGQGTRLTVV.

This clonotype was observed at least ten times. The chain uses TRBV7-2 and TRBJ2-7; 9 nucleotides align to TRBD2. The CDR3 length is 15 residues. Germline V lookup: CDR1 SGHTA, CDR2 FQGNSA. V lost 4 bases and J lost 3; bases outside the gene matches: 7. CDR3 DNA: TGTGCCAGCAGCTCAAATAGCGGGAGAATCTACGAGCAGTACTTC. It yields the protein CASSSNSGRIYEQYF.

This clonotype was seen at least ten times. For the CDR3, the DNA is TGTGCCAGCTCACCACCGCTCCGACAGGGTCTCTATGGCTACACCTTC. Its protein is CASSPPLRQGLYGYTF. The chain carries TRBV18 and TRBJ1-2; TRBD1 aligns across 7 bases. The CDR3 contains 16 residues. V shed 0 bases, J shed 4 bases, and the junction held 8 bases outside the gene matches. Germline values: CDR1 KGHSH, CDR2 LQKENI.

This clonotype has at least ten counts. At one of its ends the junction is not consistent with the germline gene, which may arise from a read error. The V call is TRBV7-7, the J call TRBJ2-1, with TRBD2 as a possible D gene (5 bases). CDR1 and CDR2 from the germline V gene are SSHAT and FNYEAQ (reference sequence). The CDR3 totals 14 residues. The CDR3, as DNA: TGTGCTAGCAGCTTAGCGCGTAGCGACAATGAGCAGTTCTTC. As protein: CASSLARSDNEQFF.

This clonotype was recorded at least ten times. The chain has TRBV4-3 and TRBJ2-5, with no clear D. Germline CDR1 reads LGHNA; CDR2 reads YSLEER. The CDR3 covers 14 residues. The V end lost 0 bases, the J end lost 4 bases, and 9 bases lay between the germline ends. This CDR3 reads CASSQDPGGETQYF. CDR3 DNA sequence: TGCGCCAGCAGCCAAGATCCGGGCGGAGAGACCCAGTACTTC.